These T cell receptor beta chains were read from a single sample in a study of cytotoxic CD8 clonotypes in ibrutinib-treated CLL. TCRdb keeps only in-frame clones here, not all; method: immunoSEQ multiplex PCR. This table holds about 300,000 clones, 67% found once. Sequenced here: PBMCs, sampled after 36 months of ibrutinib treatment. All receptors derive from a human donor with chronic lymphocytic leukemia. Both conserved end residues are part of each CDR3. A D gene is named only where the DNA matches it firmly. Clone size is not always given. Where it is, it says once, few, many or a class for expanded clones.

d_gene,abundance,j_gene,v_gene,CDR3nt,CDR3aa
TRBD2,-,TRBJ2-1,TRBV6-1,TGTGCCGGCCCGGGGACTAGCGTGAATGAGCAGTTCTTC,CAGPGTSVNEQFF
-,-,TRBJ2-3,TRBV4-2,TGTGCCAGCAGCCGCGGACTTACAGATACGCAGTATTTT,CASSRGLTDTQYF
-,few,TRBJ2-2,TRBV7-3,TGTGCCAGCAGCTTATCCCCCGCTTGGACAGCGAACACCGGGGAGCTGTTTTTT,CASSLSPAWTANTGELFF
-,few,TRBJ2-7,TRBV9,TGTGCCAGCAGCGTTCTAGACTGGAGCTACGAGCAGTACTTC,CASSVLDWSYEQYF
TRBD2,-,TRBJ2-1,TRBV15,TGTGCCACCAGCACTCTCGGACTAGCGGTGTCGGATGAGCAGTTCTTC,CATSTLGLAVSDEQFF
-,-,TRBJ2-7,TRBV15,TGTGCCACCAGCAGAGATACGGTCGACTACGAGCAGTACTTC,CATSRDTVDYEQYF
-,-,TRBJ2-2,TRBV29-1,TGCAGCGTTGAGGGGAGCCGACCCGGGGAGCTGTTTTTT,CSVEGSRPGELFF
-,-,TRBJ1-2,TRBV18,TGTGCCAGCTCACCTGGGGGAGGTGGTGGCTACACCTTC,CASSPGGGGGYTF
TRBD2,-,TRBJ2-7,TRBV7-2,TGTGCCAGCAGCTTAGAGCCTAGCGGGAAGGGCGAGCAGTACTTC,CASSLEPSGKGEQYF
-,-,TRBJ2-5,TRBV2,TGTGCCAGCAGGGTTCCTCGGAGGGAGACCCAGTACTTC,CASRVPRRETQYF
-,-,TRBJ2-1,TRBV7-8,TGTGCCAGCAGGCGACTACAGGGAGTAGACAATGAGCAGTTCTTC,CASRRLQGVDNEQFF
-,-,TRBJ1-5,TRBV15,TGTGCCACCAGCAGAGGGGGCGAACAGCCGTGGATCCCCCAGCATTTT,CATSRGGEQPWIPQHF
-,-,TRBJ2-2,TRBV5-1,TGCGCCAGCAGCCCGGATGGGGCCAGCGGCGGGGAGCTGTTTTTT,CASSPDGASGGELFF
-,-,TRBJ1-4,TRBV15,TGTGCCACCAGCAGAGGACAGTTGAGACTTGCAACTAATGAAAAACTGTTTTTT,CATSRGQLRLATNEKLFF
-,few,TRBJ1-2,TRBV6-1,TGTGCCAGCAGTGAATTCGGGCATTATGGCTACACCTTC,CASSEFGHYGYTF
-,once,TRBJ1-1,TRBV6-5,TGTGCCAGCAGTTACGATTCCGGGGACACTGAAGCTTTCTTT,CASSYDSGDTEAFF
-,few,TRBJ2-1,TRBV7-3,TGTGCCAGCAGCTTAGATGACAGTTGGTTCAATGAGCAGTTCTTC,CASSLDDSWFNEQFF
TRBD2,-,TRBJ2-7,TRBV15,TGTGCCACCAGCAGAGATCGCGGGGGAGCCTACGAGCAGTACTTC,CATSRDRGGAYEQYF
TRBD1,-,TRBJ2-5,TRBV4-1,TGCGCCAGCAGCCAAGAGGGACAGGGAAGGGAGACCCAGTACTTC,CASSQEGQGRETQYF
-,-,TRBJ1-2,TRBV7-9,TGTGCCAGCAGCCTGACAGCCGTCTATGGCTACACCTTC,CASSLTAVYGYTF
TRBD2,-,TRBJ2-1,TRBV5-1,TGCGCCAGCAGCTGGACCGGGACTAGCCTCAATGAGCAGTTCTTC,CASSWTGTSLNEQFF
-,few,TRBJ2-7,TRBV5-1,TGCGCCAGCTCAGGCTACGAGCAGTACTTC,CASSGYEQYF
-,few,TRBJ1-6,TRBV4-1,TGCGCCAGCAGCCAAGGGACAGTCGTATCACCCCTCCACTTT,CASSQGTVVSPLHF
-,-,TRBJ1-1,TRBV5-1,TGCGCCAGCAGGGTAGGGGTGAACACTGAAGCTTTCTTT,CASRVGVNTEAFF
-,-,TRBJ1-1,TRBV19,TGTGCCACCACGCGGACAGTCATGAACACTGAAGCTTTCTTT,CATTRTVMNTEAFF
-,-,TRBJ1-2,TRBV6-1,TGTGCCAGCAGTAATAATCCGGGTTATGGCTACACCTTC,CASSNNPGYGYTF
-,-,TRBJ1-1,TRBV20-1,TGCAGTACAGGGAACACTGAAGCTTTCTTT,CSTGNTEAFF
TRBD1,-,TRBJ2-3,TRBV27,TGTGCCAGCAAACGTATGACAGGGGGGAGGACAGATACGCAGTATTTT,CASKRMTGGRTDTQYF
-,-,TRBJ1-5,TRBV5-6,TGTGCCAGCAGCTTAATTGGGAATCAGCCCCAGCATTTT,CASSLIGNQPQHF